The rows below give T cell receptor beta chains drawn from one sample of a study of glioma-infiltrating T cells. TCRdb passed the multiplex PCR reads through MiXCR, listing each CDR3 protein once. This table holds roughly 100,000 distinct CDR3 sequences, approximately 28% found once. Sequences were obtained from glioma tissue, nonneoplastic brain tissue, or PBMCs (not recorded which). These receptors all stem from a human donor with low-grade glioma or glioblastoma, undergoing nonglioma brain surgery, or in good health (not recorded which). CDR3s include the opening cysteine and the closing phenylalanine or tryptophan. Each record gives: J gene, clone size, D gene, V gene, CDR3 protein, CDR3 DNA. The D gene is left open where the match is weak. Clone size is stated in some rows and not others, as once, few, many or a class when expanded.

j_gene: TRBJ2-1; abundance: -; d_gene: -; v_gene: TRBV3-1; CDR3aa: CASSQAPATDEQFF; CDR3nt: TGTGCCAGCAGCCAAGCTCCCGCTACGGATGAGCAGTTCTTC
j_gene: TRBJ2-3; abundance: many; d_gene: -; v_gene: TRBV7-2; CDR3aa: CASSLRILGGVADTQYF; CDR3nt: TGTGCCAGCAGCTTACGGATTCTAGGAGGTGTCGCAGATACGCAGTATTTT
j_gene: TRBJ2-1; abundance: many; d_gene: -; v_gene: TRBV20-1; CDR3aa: CSARDYQRPDNEQFF; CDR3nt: TGCAGTGCTAGAGATTATCAAAGACCTGACAATGAGCAGTTCTTC
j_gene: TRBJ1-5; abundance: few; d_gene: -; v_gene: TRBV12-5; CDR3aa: CASGKSGAQHF; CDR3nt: TGTGCTAGTGGCAAATCGGGGGCCCAGCATTTT
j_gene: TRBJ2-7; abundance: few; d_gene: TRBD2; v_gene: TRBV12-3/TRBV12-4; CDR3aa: CASSTSGGPSYEQYF; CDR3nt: TGTGCCAGCAGCACAAGCGGGGGGCCCTCCTACGAGCAGTACTTC
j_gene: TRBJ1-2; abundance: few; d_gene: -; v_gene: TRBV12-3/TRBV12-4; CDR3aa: CASSTADPPRGYTF; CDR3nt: TGTGCCAGCAGTACAGCCGACCCCCCTCGAGGCTACACCTTC
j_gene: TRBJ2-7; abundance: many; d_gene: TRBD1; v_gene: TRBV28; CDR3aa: CASRGTGDHYEQYF; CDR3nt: TGTGCCAGCCGAGGGACAGGGGACCACTACGAGCAGTACTTC
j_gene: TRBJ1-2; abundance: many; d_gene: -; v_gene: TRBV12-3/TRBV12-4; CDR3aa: CASSLYPRGYTF; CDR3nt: TGTGCCAGCAGTTTGTACCCGCGTGGCTACACCTTC
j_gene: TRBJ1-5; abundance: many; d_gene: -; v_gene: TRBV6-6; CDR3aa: CASSYNEGGHQTTF; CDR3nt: TGTGCCAGCAGTTACAATGAGGGGGGTCACCAGACGACTTTT
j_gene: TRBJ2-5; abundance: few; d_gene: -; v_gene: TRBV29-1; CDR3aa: CSVEVTGPETQYF; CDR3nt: TGCAGCGTTGAAGTCACAGGACCAGAGACCCAGTACTTC
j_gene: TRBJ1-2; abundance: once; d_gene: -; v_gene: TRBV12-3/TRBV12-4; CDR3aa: CASRPNLGQEYGYTF; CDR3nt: TGTGCCAGCAGACCCAATCTGGGTCAGGAATATGGCTACACCTTC
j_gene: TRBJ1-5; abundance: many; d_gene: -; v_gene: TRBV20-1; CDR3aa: CSARSGNQPQHF; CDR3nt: TGCAGTGCTAGGAGCGGAAATCAGCCCCAGCATTTT
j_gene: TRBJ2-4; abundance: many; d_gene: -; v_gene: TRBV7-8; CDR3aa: CASSPKRPRLAKNIQYF; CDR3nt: TGTGCCAGCAGCCCCAAACGGCCCCGCCTAGCCAAAAACATTCAGTACTTC
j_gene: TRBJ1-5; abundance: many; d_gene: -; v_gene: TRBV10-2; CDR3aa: CASKSAGPVPQHF; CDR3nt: TGCGCCAGCAAGTCGGCAGGACCAGTGCCCCAGCATTTT
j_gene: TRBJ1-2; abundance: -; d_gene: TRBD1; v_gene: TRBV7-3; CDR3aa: CASSDGTGDDGYTF; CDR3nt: TGTGCCAGCAGCGACGGGACAGGGGATGATGGCTACACCTTC
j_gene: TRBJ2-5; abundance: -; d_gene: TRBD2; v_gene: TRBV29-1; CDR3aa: CSVPGLAGETQYF; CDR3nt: TGCAGCGTCCCCGGACTAGCTGGGGAGACCCAGTACTTC
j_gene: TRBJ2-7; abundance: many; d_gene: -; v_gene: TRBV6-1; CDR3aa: CASQRTRSSYEQYF; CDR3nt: TGTGCCAGTCAAAGGACTCGGAGCTCCTACGAGCAGTACTTC
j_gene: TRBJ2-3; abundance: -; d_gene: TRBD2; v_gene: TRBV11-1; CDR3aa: CASSPGLAGGQDTQYF; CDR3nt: TGTGCCAGCAGCCCTGGACTAGCGGGGGGGCAAGATACGCAGTATTTT
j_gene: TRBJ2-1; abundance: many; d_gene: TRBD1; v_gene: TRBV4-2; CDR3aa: CASSRGTGDEQFF; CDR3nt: TGTGCCAGCAGTAGAGGGACAGGGGATGAGCAGTTCTTC
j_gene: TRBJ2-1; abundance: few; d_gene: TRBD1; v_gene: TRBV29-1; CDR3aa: CSVPDRKSSYNEQFF; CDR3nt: TGCAGCGTTCCGGACAGGAAAAGCTCCTACAATGAGCAGTTCTTC
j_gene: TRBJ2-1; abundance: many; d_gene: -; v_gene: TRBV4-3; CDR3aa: CASSRRGRGNEQFF; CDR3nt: TGCGCCAGCAGCCGCCGGGGCAGGGGAAATGAGCAGTTCTTC
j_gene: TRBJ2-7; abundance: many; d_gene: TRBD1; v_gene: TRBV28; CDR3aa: CASRTGVPYEQYF; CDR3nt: TGTGCCAGCAGGACAGGGGTACCCTACGAGCAGTACTTC
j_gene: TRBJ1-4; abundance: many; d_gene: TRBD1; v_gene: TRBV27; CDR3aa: CATRQGRDEKLFF; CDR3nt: TGTGCCACAAGACAGGGGAGGGATGAAAAACTGTTTTTT
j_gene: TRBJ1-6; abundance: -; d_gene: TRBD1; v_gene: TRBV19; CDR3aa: CASSQTGDDNSPLHF; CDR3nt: TGTGCCAGTAGCCAGACAGGGGACGATAATTCACCCCTCCACTTT
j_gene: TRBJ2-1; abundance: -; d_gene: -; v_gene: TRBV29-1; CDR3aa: CSVERRWGRNEQFF; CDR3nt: TGCAGCGTTGAAAGGCGGTGGGGCCGCAATGAGCAGTTCTTC
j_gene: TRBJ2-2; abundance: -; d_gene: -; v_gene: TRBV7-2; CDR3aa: CASSLVPARNTGELFF; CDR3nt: TGTGCCAGCAGCTTAGTCCCAGCGAGGAACACCGGGGAGCTGTTTTTT
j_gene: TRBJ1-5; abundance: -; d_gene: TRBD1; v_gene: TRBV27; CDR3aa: CASIRVPGQGTPAQHF; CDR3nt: TGTGCCAGCATCAGAGTCCCGGGACAGGGGACCCCAGCCCAGCATTTT
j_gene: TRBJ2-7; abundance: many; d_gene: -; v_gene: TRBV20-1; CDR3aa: CSAPGVGGHYEQYF; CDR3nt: TGCAGTGCCCCTGGGGTAGGCGGCCACTACGAGCAGTACTTC
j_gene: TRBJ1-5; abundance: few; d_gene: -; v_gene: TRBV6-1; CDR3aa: CASSEGVANQPQHF; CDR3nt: TGTGCCAGCAGTGAGGGGGTGGCCAATCAGCCCCAGCATTTT
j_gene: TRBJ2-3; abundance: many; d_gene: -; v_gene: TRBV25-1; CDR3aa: CAGTSSGTDTQYF; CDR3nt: TGTGCCGGCACTAGCTCCGGGACAGATACGCAGTATTTT
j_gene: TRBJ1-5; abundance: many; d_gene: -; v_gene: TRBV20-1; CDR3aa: CSVLAGTNQPQHF; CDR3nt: TGCAGTGTGTTAGCAGGAACTAATCAGCCCCAGCATTTT
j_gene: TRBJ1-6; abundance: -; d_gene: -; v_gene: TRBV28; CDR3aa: CASSLYIPVAPLHF; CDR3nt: TGTGCCAGCAGTTTATACATCCCAGTTGCTCCCCTCCACTTT
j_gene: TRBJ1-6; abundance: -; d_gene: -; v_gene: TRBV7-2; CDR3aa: CASSQQGGAPPLHF; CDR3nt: TGTGCCAGCAGCCAACAGGGTGGGGCCCCACCCCTCCACTTT
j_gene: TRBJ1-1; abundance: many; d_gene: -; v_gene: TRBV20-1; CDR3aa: CSTRLIQGWTEAFF; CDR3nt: TGCAGTACCCGCTTAATACAGGGTTGGACTGAAGCTTTCTTT
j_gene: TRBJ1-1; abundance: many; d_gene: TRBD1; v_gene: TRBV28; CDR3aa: CASKQQGTDVTFF; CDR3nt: TGTGCCAGCAAACAACAGGGGACTGACGTAACTTTCTTT
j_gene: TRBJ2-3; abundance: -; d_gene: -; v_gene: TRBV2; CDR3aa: CASSDGRLTDTQYF; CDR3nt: TGTGCCAGCAGTGATGGCAGGCTCACAGATACGCAGTATTTT
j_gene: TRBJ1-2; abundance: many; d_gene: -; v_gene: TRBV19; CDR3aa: CASSRDRDYGYTF; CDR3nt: TGTGCCAGTAGTAGGGACCGAGACTATGGCTACACCTTC
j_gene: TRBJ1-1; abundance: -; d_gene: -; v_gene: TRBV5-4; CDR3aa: CASSLGGEAFF; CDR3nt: TGTGCCAGCAGCTTGGGTGGTGAAGCTTTCTTT
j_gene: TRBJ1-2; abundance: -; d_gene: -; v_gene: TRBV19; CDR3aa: CASSDQQGPGYGYTF; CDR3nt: TGTGCCAGTAGTGATCAACAGGGACCTGGATATGGCTACACCTTC
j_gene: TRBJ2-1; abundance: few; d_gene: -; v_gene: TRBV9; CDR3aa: CASSVDPRGEQFF; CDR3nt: TGTGCCAGCAGCGTAGATCCTAGGGGTGAGCAGTTCTTC
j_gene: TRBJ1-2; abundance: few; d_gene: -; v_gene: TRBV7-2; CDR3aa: CASSSWEGSPYGYTF; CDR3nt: TGTGCCAGCAGCTCGTGGGAGGGCAGCCCCTATGGCTACACCTTC
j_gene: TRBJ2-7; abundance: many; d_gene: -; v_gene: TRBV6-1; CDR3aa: CASSNGHEQYF; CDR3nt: TGTGCCAGCAGTAACGGCCACGAGCAGTACTTC
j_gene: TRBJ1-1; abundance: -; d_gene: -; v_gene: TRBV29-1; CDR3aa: CSVGLVADGEAFF; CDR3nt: TGCAGCGTTGGCCTTGTAGCAGATGGTGAAGCTTTCTTT
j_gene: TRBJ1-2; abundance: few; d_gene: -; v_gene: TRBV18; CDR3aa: CASSPQGTGRNYGYTF; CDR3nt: TGTGCCAGCTCACCCCAAGGTACAGGGAGGAACTATGGCTACACCTTC
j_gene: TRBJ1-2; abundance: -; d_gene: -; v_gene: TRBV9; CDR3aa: CASSSRDINYGYTF; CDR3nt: TGTGCCAGCAGCTCCAGAGATATTAACTATGGCTACACCTTC